This is a list of T cell receptor beta chains from one sample in a study of shared clonotypes between healthy human individuals. TCRdb's table, derived via immunoSEQ multiplex PCR, lists solely in-frame clones and lacks some. This sample carries about 2.1 million clones, about 93% of them seen once, and the ten largest clones take approximately 1.7%. The sample taken for sequencing was naive CD8+ T cells from PBMCs. These TCRs come from a man between 18 and 29 years old in good health. Some clones in this sample may be carry-over from other donors' samples. CDR3s include the opening cysteine and the closing phenylalanine or tryptophan. The order of the fields is V gene, J gene, CDR3 protein.

v_gene: TRBV30; j_gene: TRBJ1-2; CDR3aa: CAWSVQGAQLDGYTF
v_gene: TRBV28; j_gene: TRBJ2-7; CDR3aa: CASRPTGYWYEQYF
v_gene: TRBV9; j_gene: TRBJ1-4; CDR3aa: CASSSSVRTGKNEKLFF
v_gene: TRBV25-1; j_gene: TRBJ2-1; CDR3aa: CASSSGTSGINEQFF
v_gene: TRBV5-4; j_gene: TRBJ2-1; CDR3aa: CASSLGRTLDEQFF
v_gene: TRBV7-8; j_gene: TRBJ1-1; CDR3aa: CASSLRQGIEAFF
v_gene: TRBV4-1; j_gene: TRBJ2-7; CDR3aa: CASSQDRLAYEQYF
v_gene: TRBV11-2; j_gene: TRBJ2-1; CDR3aa: CASSLGVAVFSYNEQFF
v_gene: TRBV13; j_gene: TRBJ2-1; CDR3aa: CASSSETHVNFNEQFF
v_gene: TRBV15; j_gene: TRBJ2-2; CDR3aa: CATTPSGMINTGELFF
v_gene: TRBV10-3; j_gene: TRBJ1-4; CDR3aa: CAISEGVTNEKLFF
v_gene: TRBV27; j_gene: TRBJ1-5; CDR3aa: CASSAGPSRNSNQPQHF
v_gene: TRBV7-9; j_gene: TRBJ1-3; CDR3aa: CASSFIGMDGFSGNTIYF
v_gene: TRBV19; j_gene: TRBJ1-4; CDR3aa: CASSINSAAINEKLFF
v_gene: TRBV5-8; j_gene: TRBJ2-7; CDR3aa: CASSGGPGQSFYEQYF
v_gene: TRBV15; j_gene: TRBJ2-1; CDR3aa: CATSRELANNEQFF
v_gene: TRBV27; j_gene: TRBJ2-7; CDR3aa: CASSSLAGGHEQYF
v_gene: TRBV12-5; j_gene: TRBJ2-5; CDR3aa: CASSSHGETQYF
v_gene: TRBV7-9; j_gene: TRBJ2-7; CDR3aa: CASSPTGFSSGEQYF
v_gene: TRBV6-1; j_gene: TRBJ1-5; CDR3aa: CASSIGVTSNQPQHF
v_gene: TRBV29-1; j_gene: TRBJ2-7; CDR3aa: CSVETSRPYEQYF
v_gene: TRBV7-9; j_gene: TRBJ2-5; CDR3aa: CASSLGYGLAGETQYF
v_gene: TRBV5-8; j_gene: TRBJ1-2; CDR3aa: CASSLIDKPTPYGYTF
v_gene: TRBV11-2; j_gene: TRBJ1-1; CDR3aa: CASSYRGTEAFF
v_gene: TRBV7-9; j_gene: TRBJ2-5; CDR3aa: CASRLGGLETQYF
v_gene: TRBV2; j_gene: TRBJ1-2; CDR3aa: CASSEMYRDGYTF
v_gene: TRBV4-3; j_gene: TRBJ2-1; CDR3aa: CASSQVGSGSSYNEQFF
v_gene: TRBV6-5; j_gene: TRBJ2-3; CDR3aa: CASSRTEYNTDTQYF
v_gene: TRBV11-2; j_gene: TRBJ2-3; CDR3aa: CASSLEPAGLTDTQYF
v_gene: TRBV27; j_gene: TRBJ1-4; CDR3aa: CASSLRVGNEKLFF
v_gene: TRBV27; j_gene: TRBJ2-7; CDR3aa: CASSPTSWGYEQYF